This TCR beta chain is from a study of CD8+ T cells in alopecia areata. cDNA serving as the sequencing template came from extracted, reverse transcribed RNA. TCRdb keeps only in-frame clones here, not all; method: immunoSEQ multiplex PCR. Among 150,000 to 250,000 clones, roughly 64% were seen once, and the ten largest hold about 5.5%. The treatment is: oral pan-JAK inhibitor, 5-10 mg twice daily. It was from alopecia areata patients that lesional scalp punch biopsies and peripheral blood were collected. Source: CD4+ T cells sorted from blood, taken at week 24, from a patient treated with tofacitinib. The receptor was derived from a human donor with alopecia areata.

Here the CDR3 DNA reads TGCGCCAGCAGCCAGAACACAGATACGCAGTATTTT. The encoded protein is CASSQNTDTQYF. V and J are TRBV4-3 and TRBJ2-3; D not certain. The CDR3 runs 12 residues. V dropped 3 bases and J dropped 2 bases, with 3 bases sitting between them. Germline assignment: CDR1 LGHNA and CDR2 YSLEER.